This T cell receptor (beta chain) was identified in a study of Graves' ophthalmopathy and Graves' hyperthyroidism. Whole-study context: Samples of peripheral blood were obtained at initial diagnosis, prior to treatment of any kind.

Many counts were recorded for this clonotype. As yet, its antigen is unknown. The study, taken as a whole, reports: Detection in blood was also observed for most expanded thyroid clonotypes above 0.001 frequency.

V was pared by 0 bases and J by 4 bases, with 19 bases between. The germline CDR1 and CDR2 sequences are LNHDA and SQIVND (reference sequence). There are 18 residues in the CDR3. Hyperthyroidism was considered stable when no ophthalmopathy appeared within 18 months of follow-up. Patients were excluded if they had other autoimmune diseases or uncontrolled infections, and likewise if pregnancy or lactation applied. Amplification of TCR beta CDR3 regions used RNA transcripts. Following a first-round RT-PCR that used HTBI primers, a second-round multiplex PCR was carried out. TCRdb reprocessed the multiplex PCR reads with MiXCR, giving one entry per CDR3 protein. The sample lists 620,000 or so distinct CDR3 sequences; approximately 22% were seen once.

The source is a young woman with stable Graves' hyperthyroidism. Some clones in this sample may be carry-over from other donors' samples. The rearrangement uses TRBV19 and TRBJ1-5, with D maybe TRBD1 (5 bases). Sequencing was performed on peripheral blood. CDR3 in amino acids: CASSIDLQGEGRNQPQHF. CDR3 DNA: TGTGCCAGTAGTATAGATCTTCAGGGAGAAGGTAGAAATCAGCCCCAGCATTTT.